The 28 T cell receptor beta chains in this list originate from one sample, sequenced in a study of shared clonotypes between healthy human individuals. Sequencing used immunoSEQ multiplex PCR; TCRdb keeps in-frame clones, though not all of them. Of under 1,100,000 clones detected, 78% appear once; the ten largest clones hold roughly 0.61%. Material: memory CD4+ T cells from PBMCs. Described subset: CD45RA-negative fraction. Receptor source: a man aged 18-30 years in good health. Some clones in this sample may be carry-over from other donors' samples.

Notes on this clone: This sample includes further DNA sequences coding for the same CDR3. The chain has TRBV5-1 and TRBJ2-7; weak D call: TRBD1 (5 bases). Per germline, CDR1 SGHRS and CDR2 YFSETQ. The ends were cut back, 4 bases at V and 3 bases at J, with 8 bases in the middle. The CDR3 is made up of 12 amino acids. CDR3 DNA sequence: TGCGCCAGCAGCAAAGACAGCTACGAGCAGTACTTC. Its translation: CASSKDSYEQYF.

In its sample, this clone was seen a few times. With a much larger clone just one base away, this may be a read error. The rearrangement joins TRBV6-5 to TRBJ2-3, with D possibly being TRBD1 (5 bases). The V gene's germline CDR1 is MNHEY and CDR2 SVGAGI. The CDR3 spans 15 residues. CDR3 DNA sequence: TGTGCCAGCAGAGTGTGGCACACTCGCACAGGTACGCAGTATTTT. Translating gives CASRVWHTRTGTQYF.

The J gene is TRBJ1-5, the V gene TRBV18; the D gene is possibly TRBD1 (5 bases). Per the germline V gene, CDR1 is KGHSH and CDR2 is LQKENI. Trimming removed 2 bases from V and 7 bases from J, with 18 bases in between. The CDR3 has 16 amino acids. The CDR3 coding sequence is TGTGCCAGCTCACCAGATCGGCCTCAGGGACGGCAGCCCCAGCATTTT. Amino acids: CASSPDRPQGRQPQHF.

This chain links TRBV20-1 with TRBJ1-2, with D possibly TRBD1 on 5 matching bases. The CDR3 contains 10 residues. Trimming stripped 4 bases from V and 8 bases from J, with 8 bases between. From germline, CDR1 is DFQATT and CDR2 SNEGSKA (reference sequence). The CDR3: CSAISGGYTF. The CDR3 DNA sequence: TGCAGTGCTATTTCAGGGGGCTACACCTTC.

For this clone: Other DNA sequences within the sample encode an identical CDR3. V is TRBV10-3 and J is TRBJ2-5; D is ambiguous. Germline V CDR1 and CDR2: ENHRY, SYGVKD. The CDR3 is 11 residues long. Trimming left V 4 bases short and J 5 bases short, with 5 bases between. The CDR3 sequence is CAISGGETQYF. The CDR3 bases are TGTGCCATCAGTGGGGGTGAGACCCAGTACTTC.

As for this clone: Since a much larger clone is just one base distant, this may be a read error. J is TRBJ1-5 and V is TRBV7-8; TRBD1 might be the D (6 bases). This CDR3 is built from 13 residues. V lost 5 bases, J lost 7 bases, and 12 bases lay in between. Germline V gene data show CDR1 as SGHVS and CDR2 as FQNEAQ. CDR3 DNA sequence: TGTGCCAGCAGCCAAGCAGGGGAACAGCCCCAGCATTTT. Protein product: CASSQAGEQPQHF.

V and J are TRBV7-9 and TRBJ2-1; TRBD1 matches 8 bases. The CDR3 loop spans 16 amino acids. Germline V gene sequence: CDR1 SEHNR, CDR2 FQNEAQ (reference sequence). Trimming removed 5 bases from V and 7 bases from J; junction bases left unmatched: 13. CDR3: CASSPRGTGWGNEQFF. CDR3 in DNA: TGTGCCAGCAGCCCACGCGGGACAGGATGGGGGAATGAGCAGTTCTTC.

This sequence joins TRBV5-4 and TRBJ1-2; TRBD1 might be the D (5 bases). V was pared by 0 bases and J by 1 base, with 7 bases between. The V gene's germline CDR1 is SGHNT and CDR2 YYREEE (reference sequence). CDR3 length: 14 amino acids. In nucleotides, the CDR3 is TGTGCCAGCAGCTTGGCGGGGCTTAACTATGGCTACACCTTC. It encodes CASSLAGLNYGYTF.

The sample holds one count of this clone. The rearrangement uses TRBV7-2 and TRBJ1-4; D uncertain. The V gene lost 5 bases and the J gene lost 8 bases, with 12 bases spanning the gap. CDR1 and CDR2 (germline): SGHTA, FQGNSA. The CDR3 runs to 13 residues. CDR3 bases: TGTGCCAGCAGCGTCCGTCTTGGAGAAAAACTGTTTTTT. It encodes CASSVRLGEKLFF.

This CDR3 reads CASSGVSYGETSEQYF. CDR3 nucleotides: TGTGCCAGCAGCGGGGTAAGTTATGGAGAGACCTCCGAGCAGTACTTC. The J gene is TRBJ2-7, the V gene TRBV5-4; D gene unclear. Trimming cost V 4 bases and J 6 bases, with 23 bases left between them. The CDR3 has 16 residues. Germline V gives CDR1 SGHNT, CDR2 YYREEE (reference sequence).

V is TRBV9 and J is TRBJ1-4; 8 bases are shared with TRBD1. The junction had 9 bases not matched to a gene; V was cut back by 4 bases and J by 7 bases. Germline-derived CDR1 and CDR2 are SGDLS and YYNGEE. The CDR3 is 15 amino acids. The CDR3 protein is CASSPQGQAGEKLFF. CDR3 nucleotide sequence: TGTGCCAGCAGCCCCCAGGGACAGGCAGGTGAAAAACTGTTTTTT.

Comments on this clone: Other DNA sequences in this sample translate to the same CDR3. The chain carries TRBV29-1 and TRBJ1-2, with TRBD1 matching over 8 bases. Trimming took 6 bases from V and 1 from J; bases not matched to a gene: 7. This CDR3 is 14 amino acids long. CDR1 and CDR2 (germline): SQVTM, ANQGSEA. The CDR3 sequence is CSVVGRGRNYGYTF. For the CDR3, the DNA is TGCAGCGTCGTTGGCAGGGGGCGTAACTATGGCTACACCTTC.

This clone was counted a few times. The chain is built from TRBV7-2 and TRBJ2-3, with TRBD2 matching over 12 bases. This CDR3 comprises 16 residues. The ends lost 5 bases at V and 3 bases at J; junction bases unmatched: 6. Germline V lookup: CDR1 SGHTA, CDR2 FQGNSA. The CDR3 sequence: CASSPSGGGPTDTQYF. The CDR3 nucleotides are TGTGCCAGCAGCCCTAGCGGGGGGGGACCAACAGATACGCAGTATTTT.

A few counts support this clone. CDR3 sequence (DNA): TGTGCTAGCCAAGGCGGGAGTACCTATGAGCAGTTCTTC. It encodes CASQGGSTYEQFF. The chain employs TRBV12-5 and TRBJ2-1; 7 positions agree with TRBD2. The CDR3 is made up of 13 amino acids. The V gene's germline CDR1 is LGHNT and CDR2 FRNRAP. V lost 9 bases, J lost 8 bases, and 10 bases stayed unmatched. Filled out from reference TRBV12-5 and TRBJ2-1, the complete variable domain reads DARVTQTPRHKVTEMGQEVTMRCQPILGHNTVFWYRQTMMQGLELLAYFRNRAPLDDSGMPKDRFSAEMPDATLATLKIQPSEPRDSAVYFCASQGGSTYEQFFGPGTRLTVL.

This clone showed up many times. J is TRBJ1-1 and V is TRBV6-6; D not certain. V was trimmed by 2 bases and J by 5 bases, leaving 9 bases between them. The CDR3 contains 13 residues. The germline V gene has CDR1 MNHNY and CDR2 SVGAGI (reference sequence). CDR3 region: CASSYTEQTEAFF. CDR3 DNA: TGTGCCAGCAGTTACACGGAACAGACTGAAGCTTTCTTT.

This chain joins TRBV7-2 and TRBJ1-1, with TRBD1 matching over 7 bases. CDR1 SGHTA and CDR2 FQGNSA come from the germline V gene. The CDR3 loop spans 13 amino acids. V trimming: 3 bases; J trimming: 4 bases; junction bases outside the gene matches: 2. In DNA, the CDR3 is TGTGCCAGCAGCTTGCACAGGGGCACTGAAGCTTTCTTT. Translating it yields CASSLHRGTEAFF.

Concerning this clone itself: The sample carries other DNA sequences with the same CDR3. The CDR3 DNA is TGTGCCAGCAGCTTAGCTACAGGAGCTAACTATGGCTACACCTTC. Its protein is CASSLATGANYGYTF. The rearrangement joins TRBV7-8 to TRBJ1-2; maybe TRBD1 (5 bases). Germline CDR1 is SGHVS and CDR2 is FQNEAQ. The CDR3 contains 15 residues. The V gene lost 0 bases and the J gene lost 0 bases, with 8 bases spanning the gap. Looking up the rest from reference TRBV7-8 and TRBJ1-2 gives the full variable domain: GAGVSQSPRYKVAKRGQDVALRCDPISGHVSLFWYQQALGQGPEFLTYFQNEAQLDKSGLPSDRFFAERPEGSVSTLKIQRTQQEDSAVYLCASSLATGANYGYTFGSGTRLTVV.

Details on this clone: Other DNA variants within this sample encode the same CDR3. The gene calls are TRBV10-3 and TRBJ2-5, with D unclear. V lost 4 bases to trimming and J lost 2 bases, with 5 bases between them. The CDR3 is 12 amino acids. Germline V gene sequence: CDR1 ENHRY, CDR2 SYGVKD. The CDR3: CAISGIQETQYF. The DNA for the CDR3 is TGTGCCATCAGTGGGATACAAGAGACCCAGTACTTC.

The V call is TRBV7-2, the J call TRBJ1-3; D not certain. The CDR3 loop spans 18 amino acids. Trimming removed 0 bases at V and 3 bases at J, with 18 bases between. Germline CDR1 and CDR2: SGHTA and FQGNSA. DNA for the CDR3: TGTGCCAGCAGCTTAGCGGCCGGAGGGATGTATAGTGGAAACACCATATATTTT. It is translated as CASSLAAGGMYSGNTIYF.

Ten or more counts support this clone. At the DNA level, this CDR3 is encoded by other sequences in the same sample as well. V is TRBV27 and J is TRBJ2-7; 9 positions match TRBD1. Germline-derived CDR1 and CDR2 are MNHEY and SMNVEV (reference sequence). V dropped 6 bases and J dropped 2; count of bases not matched to a gene: 5. This CDR3 has 14 residues. In DNA form, the CDR3 reads TGTGCCAGCAGGTGGGGACAGGGTCCCTACGAGCAGTACTTC. It encodes CASRWGQGPYEQYF.

This chain connects TRBV18 to TRBJ2-7; no firm D call. This CDR3 contains 11 residues. V lost 4 bases and J lost 7, with 8 bases in between. Per germline, CDR1 KGHSH and CDR2 LQKENI. The CDR3 protein is CASSLHWEQYF. As DNA, the CDR3 is TGTGCCAGCTCACTACATTGGGAGCAGTACTTC. Complete variable domain (other parts from reference TRBV18 and TRBJ2-7): NAGVMQNPRHLVRRRGQEARLRCSPMKGHSHVYWYRQLPEEGLKFMVYLQKENIIDESGMPKERFSAEFPKEGPSILRIQQVVRGDSAAYFCASSLHWEQYFGPGTRLTVT.

To note about this clone: A read error may be the cause here, since a much bigger clone is one base away. CDR3 nucleotide sequence: TGTGCCAGCAGTTACAACAATGAGCAGTTCTTC. Protein: CASSYNNEQFF. This chain connects TRBV5-4 to TRBJ2-1; D remains unclear. Per the germline V gene, CDR1 is SGHNT and CDR2 is YYREEE (reference sequence). V was clipped by 5 bases and J by 5 bases, with 5 bases between them. The CDR3 runs 11 residues. Complete variable domain (other parts from reference TRBV5-4 and TRBJ2-1): ETGVTQSPTHLIKTRGQQVTLRCSSQSGHNTVSWYQQALGQGPQFIFQYYREEENGRGNFPPRFSGLQFPNYSSELNVNALELDDSALYLCASSYNNEQFFGPGTRLTVL.

This clone was recorded at least ten times. The chain carries TRBV6-1 and TRBJ2-7; unclear D gene. The CDR3 totals 12 residues. Germline-derived CDR1 and CDR2 are MNHNS and SASEGT. The germline V and J ends were trimmed by 4 bases and 12 bases, with 16 bases remaining between them. The CDR3 nucleotides read TGTGCCAGCAGTGCGGAGACAAGTTCGGGGTACTTC. It yields the protein CASSAETSSGYF.

To note about this clone: A far larger clone differs by one base, so this is likely a read error. The V call is TRBV30, the J call TRBJ1-2, with D possibly matching TRBD1 (5 bases). CDR1 and CDR2 (germline): GTSNPN, SVGIG (reference sequence). V lost 4 bases and J 4 bases, leaving 16 bases between the germline ends. This CDR3 comprises 14 residues. The CDR3 loop is CAWTIPGPSYGYTF. CDR3 in DNA: TGTGCCTGGACTATTCCAGGGCCAAGCTATGGCTACACCTTC.

The chain recombines TRBV30 with TRBJ1-2; D possibly corresponds to TRBD1 (6 bases). The CDR3 spans 13 residues. Trimming took off 4 bases at V and 8 bases at J, with 17 bases between the two ends. Germline CDR1 GTSNPN, CDR2 SVGIG (reference sequence). CDR3 sequence reads: CAWNPDSIGGYTF. CDR3 nucleotides: TGTGCCTGGAATCCGGACAGTATCGGGGGCTACACCTTC.

This chain's CDR3 is CASSSTGTGGDTQYF. CDR3 nucleotide sequence: TGTGCCAGCAGTTCCACCGGGACAGGAGGAGATACGCAGTATTTT. The chain joins TRBV6-5 to TRBJ2-3; 8 nucleotides line up with TRBD1. Trimming took 4 bases from V and 5 from J; bases not matched to a gene: 8. The germline CDR1 and CDR2 sequences are MNHEY and SVGAGI. The CDR3 contains 15 residues.

This clone was seen a few times. V usage is TRBV19 and J usage is TRBJ2-1, with 7 bases identical to TRBD2. Losses at the gene ends were 4 bases for V and 6 bases for J; bases not matched to a gene: 15. The CDR3 spans 17 residues. In germline, CDR1 is LNHDA, CDR2 SQIVND (reference sequence). In nucleotides, the CDR3 is TGTGCCAGTAGTACCTCAGAGGGTCTAGCGGAGCTCAATGAGCAGTTCTTC. The encoded protein is CASSTSEGLAELNEQFF.

This clone was counted only a few times. The chain links TRBV28 to TRBJ1-4, with 12 bases aligning to TRBD1. This CDR3 is built from 16 residues. The germline gives CDR1 MDHEN, CDR2 SYDVKM. Losses at the gene ends were 8 bases for V and 3 bases for J; bases not matched to a gene: 7. CDR3 bases: TGTGCCAGCCGTCCGGGACAGGGGGCTTCTAATGAAAAACTGTTTTTT. This codes for CASRPGQGASNEKLFF.